Detailed here is one T cell receptor beta chain. Its binding antigen is unknown. At one end, the junction sequence differs from germline, possibly due to a read error. Receptor libraries were prepared by the immunoSEQ multiplex PCR assay. For the multiplex PCR, a mixture combining 60 forward primers for TCR Vbeta segments and 13 reverse primers for TCR Jbeta segments was used. Amplification of the CDR3 region of rearranged TCR beta genes was performed with a multiplex PCR assay on genomic DNA. On the Illumina HiSeq System, the amplified TCR beta libraries were sequenced as 87-base-pair reads. The authors processed their data as follows. A later analysis tallied around 87 million unique TCR beta chains across the 650 to 750 repertoires, and approximately 9.9 million of those chains were shared by two or more donors. To remove PCR and sequencing errors, raw reads were error-corrected and collapsed into unique sequences using a nearest-neighbor algorithm that merged closely related sequences. V, D and J gene segments were assigned by aligning CDR3 sequences to IMGT reference sequences. For a sequence to be retained, at least a six-nucleotide match to both a V gene segment and a J gene segment was required. A rearrangement was called productive if the CDR3 had no stop codons and remained in frame with V and J, and every other rearrangement was called non-productive. CDR3 was defined according to IMGT convention as the region running from the second conserved V-encoded cysteine to the conserved J-encoded phenylalanine. The earlier analysis of 500 to 750 of the donors excluded any sequence lacking an unambiguous match to a single V gene segment. An earlier analysis of a few hundred of the donors called V segments functional above 56.7% productive rearrangements and segregating when the between-donor standard deviation exceeded 5%. A statistical classification framework was developed to diagnose cytomegalovirus status using the catalog of TCR beta chain sequences. In a later analysis, V and J genes were assigned by comparing TCR nucleotide sequences against IMGT/GENE-DB human TR gene sequences. Using the TCRdist pipeline, a later analysis assigned CDR3 sequences along with most-parsimonious VDJ recombination scenarios. A later analysis defined each TCR beta chain by its CDR3 amino acid sequence plus V-gene family, and excluded reads lacking a unique V-gene family. In a later analysis, 500 to 700 highly shared, low-generation-probability nucleotide sequences were removed to address suspected cross-contamination and a sequencing artifact. In a later analysis, a clonal expansion index was calculated for each public chain from normalized within-repertoire ranks of inferred template counts. A later analysis computed generation probabilities with a VDJ recombination model fitted to out-of-frame rearrangements, and checked the results against IGoR. In a later analysis, TCR-TCR, TCR-HLA and TCR-CMV co-occurrence was scored with hypergeometric tests, and a repertoire-size bias correction was applied to TCR pairs. A later analysis estimated false discovery rates by permuting HLA or CMV assignments 20 times. A later analysis grouped co-occurring TCRs with DBSCAN, adding TCRdist sequence similarity when clustering within HLA-allele-positive subsets. Co-occurrence clustering excluded repertoires with fewer than 30,000 or more than 120,000 public chains, plus five with anomalous nucleotide sharing. The clones in this table, taken by TCRdb from immuneACCESS, are in-frame only. Not every clone is retained; where verified, under half of the shortfall comes from an unresolved V gene, and the cause of the rest is unknown. D and trimming come from the DNA, and the V and J calls and clone size come from that table. The table for this sample lists 140,000 or so clones; around 57% of them were counted only once. Around 1.8% of the sample belongs to the ten largest clones.

This sample is part of a study of cytomegalovirus exposure and HLA in healthy donors (dated by TCRdb to 2016 to 2017). As for the study more broadly: In an earlier analysis of some 610 of the donors, 276 Gb of sequence data and roughly 100 million unique TCR beta sequences from about 179 million T cells were reported. An early release covering over 500 HLA-typed donors comprised 250 to 350 gigabases of sequencing data and tens of millions of unique TCR sequences. The genetic ancestry cluster associated with self-reported Caucasian donors included approximately 85% of the roughly 400 genotyped donors. The study aimed to test whether signatures of past pathogen exposure could be identified by cataloging public T cell receptors. The study used immunosequencing to profile the T cell repertoires of 600 to 850 subjects and linked those repertoires to cytomegalovirus serostatus. In addition to the first cohort of about 650 subjects, a separate validation cohort of over 90 different subjects was used. To predict cytomegalovirus infection status, the study brought together high-throughput TCR immunosequencing, statistical association of individual TCRs with disease status, and machine learning. A later analysis re-analyzed previously published TCR beta repertoires from 650 to 800 donors and added high-resolution HLA genotyping to study TCR occurrence patterns. Rather than drawing on any new phenotypic data, the later analysis identified candidate immune exposures from TCR beta sequences and the way those sequences occurred across donors. An earlier analysis of more than 450 of the donors used high-throughput TCR beta sequencing to judge whether each TCR beta V gene segment behaved as functional or pseudogenic. Donor age, sex, ethnicity and CMV serostatus were compiled together with the repertoire data. A later genetic analysis took genome-wide SNP genotypes for about 55% of the 666 donors and used that subset as a discovery cohort. All discovery cohort repertoires had been generated on a single sequencing platform. HLA typing included class I and class II loci at four-digit resolution. Typing coverage differed by locus: A, B, C, DRB1 and DQB1 were typed in roughly 620-630 donors, DQA1 in 500 to 550, DPA1 in nearly 610, and DPB1 in about 450. Roughly five DR-DQ haplotypes were handled as single units for association and clustering, since linkage in the cohort was strong. Among about 400 genotyped donors of the cohort, an average of roughly 230,000 unique TCR beta nucleotide sequences was sequenced per donor, of which about 18% were non-productive.

As encoded in the germline V gene (reference sequence), CDR1 is GTSNPN while CDR2 is SVGIG. Including the terminal cysteine and phenylalanine, the CDR3 comprises 13 residues. Only the CDR3 part of the read is kept: 39 bases, read in frame from the first base. Study-wide conclusions, independent of this receptor: When HLA alleles, especially DR and DQ, strongly co-occurred, TCR associations were difficult to assign to individual alleles. A later genetic analysis reported fewer N-insertions in productive TCRs among donors in an Asian-associated ancestry cluster than the approximately 700-donor mean. An association between a missense DCLRE1C variant and V-gene and J-gene trimming of TCR beta chains was found in a later genetic analysis and replicated in an independent cohort. Most TCR sequences were observed very rarely across donors, whereas some public TCRs were present in many individuals. The authors suggested that the approach could potentially be extended to other disease states and immunological phenotypes. Because some donors lacked HLA typing at each locus, the association tests relied only on the typed subset. Roughly uniform sequencing depth across donors was assumed in presence/absence analyses, although this assumption may not hold. Only TCR beta chains were sequenced in this cohort, and the absence of alpha or paired-chain data limited detectable features. The 87-base-pair reads could not distinguish some IMGT-functional V segments, including TRBV6-2 and TRBV6-3, so those segments were excluded. The study gave a list of 150 to 200 TCR beta chains associated with cytomegalovirus. The earlier analysis of about 600 of the donors excluded seventeen rarely observed V segments, including chromosome 9 orphons, because counts were too low. Linkage disequilibrium might explain the correlated functional status among segregating V segments, but an unknown experimental factor could not be ruled out. The classifier was reported to diagnose cytomegalovirus status with high specificity and sensitivity in both the original cohort and the validation cohort. A cluster of highly shared sequence variants was judged likely to represent a technical artifact of the sequencing pipeline. A later analysis found that HLA-associated TCR beta chains were more clonally expanded and had lower generation probabilities than equally common non-associated chains. A further reported finding was that TCR beta sequences accurately predicted the HLA-A and HLA-B alleles for most subjects in the first cohort. A later analysis found that most CMV-associated TCR beta chains appeared HLA-restricted, with HLA associations seemingly driven largely by CMV exposure. In a later analysis, TCR association rates were found to vary across HLA loci, with the most associated TCRs seen for DRB1 alleles and the fewest for HLA-C alleles. For the cohort, immune exposure information was limited to CMV serostatus. According to a later analysis, parvovirus B19, influenza, CMV and Epstein-Barr virus appeared linked to several top co-occurrence clusters. In vitro tests confirmed that three of the cytomegalovirus-associated TCR beta chains recognize cytomegalovirus antigens. At a false discovery rate of 0.05, a later analysis linked 15,000 to 20,000 TCR beta sequences to specific HLA alleles. An earlier analysis of several hundred of the donors showed that most TCR beta V segments appeared in productive rearrangements either about 87% or about 30% of the time, which broadly matched IMGT annotations.

The cohort comprised hundreds of healthy bone marrow donors. Cohort members were all nominally healthy when sampled, although unrecorded immune exposures were likely present. The donor tested CMV seronegative and was one of the 352 seronegative cohort members. A peripheral blood sample was collected from each donor, and TCR beta sequencing was performed on peripheral blood mononuclear cells. Genomic DNA was extracted from the blood cell samples with the Qiagen DNeasy Blood Extraction Kit. The sequenced material came from PBMCs. Recombination linked TRBV30 to TRBJ2-1; perhaps TRBD1 is the D gene, with 8 bases matching. The source is a male donor in good health and CMV-seronegative. The DNA reads TGCTCGACGGACAGGGAGGGTTACAATGAGCAGTTCTTC. The translation is CSTDREGYNEQFF.